These 31 T cell receptor beta chains were all obtained from the same sample, sequenced in a study of identical twins. TCRdb analysed the 5' RACE reads with MiXCR anew, one entry per CDR3 protein. The sample holds around 680,000 distinct CDR3 sequences, over 8.5% seen once. These data also formed part of another study, on yellow fever vaccine responses in identical twins.

Specimen: PBMCs. All receptors derive from a woman younger than 30 in good health.

The rearrangement joins TRBV2 to TRBJ2-1; tentative D call: TRBD2 (6 bases). The CDR3 runs to 17 residues. CDR1 and CDR2 from the germline V gene are SNHLY and FYNNEI. The DNA for the CDR3 is TGTACCATCAGTTTACGGCGACCGGCTAGCGTTTACAATGAGCAGTTCTTC. Translated: CTISLRRPASVYNEQFF.

The gene calls are TRBV18 and TRBJ1-6; a weak D match, TRBD1 (5 bases). With 2 bases removed from V and 10 bases from J, the gap between germline ends came to 9 bases. Germline V gene data show CDR1 as KGHSH and CDR2 as LQKENI. This CDR3 is built from 13 residues. For the CDR3, the DNA is TGTGCCAGCTCACCAGGGGGGATCTCACCCCTCCACTTT. It encodes CASSPGGISPLHF.

The V call is TRBV4-3, the J call TRBJ2-1; D perhaps matches TRBD2 (6 bases). Trimming cost V 0 bases and J 9 bases, with 21 bases left between them. In germline, CDR1 is LGHNA, CDR2 YSLEER. CDR3 length: 17 amino acids. The CDR3 DNA reads TGCGCCAGCAGCCAAGAGTGGGACCTTAGCGGAGAGGTTGAGCAGTTCTTC. Residues: CASSQEWDLSGEVEQFF.

This clonotype was picked up a small number of times. This chain connects TRBV3-1 to TRBJ2-7; possibly TRBD1 for D (6 bases). This CDR3 has 14 amino acids. Germline-derived CDR1 and CDR2 are LGHDT and YNNKEL (reference sequence). V lost 3 bases to trimming and J lost 4 bases, with 13 bases between them. The DNA of the CDR3 is TGTGCCAGCAGCCATTTGAGGACAGCATACGAGCAGTACTTC. It codes for CASSHLRTAYEQYF.

The rearrangement uses TRBV5-1 and TRBJ2-1; 10 nucleotides match TRBD2. J lost 7 bases, V lost 3 bases, and 10 bases had no gene match. From germline, CDR1 is SGHRS and CDR2 YFSETQ. This CDR3 has 16 residues. The CDR3 reads CASSYGGTSEGNEQFF. In DNA, the CDR3 is TGCGCCAGCAGCTACGGTGGGACTAGCGAGGGGAATGAGCAGTTCTTC.

This clonotype was detected only a few times. The chain uses TRBV12-3 or TRBV12-4 and TRBJ1-1, with D hard to call. V was cut by 1 base and J by 2 bases, with 8 bases left in between. CDR3 length: 14 residues. CDR3 residues: CASSLGAYNTEAFF. The CDR3 nucleotides read TGTGCCAGCAGTTTAGGGGCCTATAACACTGAAGCTTTCTTT.

This clonotype was seen a few times. V is TRBV7-9 and J is TRBJ2-1; D is ambiguous. The CDR3 covers 13 residues. Germline values: CDR1 SEHNR, CDR2 FQNEAQ (reference sequence). With 1 base removed from V and 6 bases from J, the gap between germline ends came to 7 bases. CDR3: CASSLDLRNEQFF. The CDR3 bases are TGTGCCAGCAGCTTAGATCTCCGCAATGAGCAGTTCTTC.

This clonotype was picked up many times. This chain links TRBV12-3 or TRBV12-4 with TRBJ1-4, with TRBD1 matching 8 bases. This CDR3 is built from 13 residues. V lost 7 bases to trimming and J lost 8 bases; unmatched junction nucleotides: 6. DNA for the CDR3: TGTGCCAGCAACCGACAGGGGAGAGAAAAACTGTTTTTT. Encoded protein: CASNRQGREKLFF.

This clonotype has only a few counts. The chain uses TRBV7-9 and TRBJ2-1, with D tentatively TRBD1 (5 bases). Germline loops: CDR1 SEHNR, CDR2 FQNEAQ (reference sequence). The length of the CDR3 is 13 residues. Trimming pared 11 bases from V and 4 bases from J, leaving 15 bases between. CDR3 protein: CASVRRGYNEQFF. The CDR3 nucleotides read TGTGCCTCAGTTCGTAGGGGATACAATGAGCAGTTCTTC.

The chain couples TRBV4-1 to TRBJ1-2; 8 bases are shared with TRBD1. V trimming: 4 bases; J trimming: 6 bases; junction bases outside the gene matches: 13. Germline CDR1 MGHRA, CDR2 YSYEKL. This CDR3 has 16 amino acids. This CDR3 is CASSPGQGADLDGYTF. The CDR3 DNA sequence: TGCGCCAGCAGCCCCGGCCAGGGGGCCGATTTAGATGGCTACACCTTC.

This chain uses TRBV15 with TRBJ2-2, with TRBD2 matching over 8 bases. Germline values: CDR1 LNHNV, CDR2 YYDKDF (reference sequence). The CDR3 runs to 18 residues. Trimming at V came to 1 base and at J to 1 base, leaving 8 bases not matched to a gene. Here the CDR3 reads CATSRGGSGSLNTGELFF. The CDR3 DNA is TGTGCCACCAGCAGAGGAGGGAGCGGGAGTTTGAACACCGGGGAGCTGTTTTTT.

In this sample, this clonotype turned up many times. The chain employs TRBV29-1 and TRBJ2-7; the D gene is possibly TRBD2 (5 bases). This CDR3 is built from 12 residues. Germline V gives CDR1 SQVTM, CDR2 ANQGSEA. Trimming shortened V by 1 base and J by 2 bases, and 6 bases separated the two germline ends. Here the CDR3 reads CSVEAGTYEQYF. CDR3 coding DNA: TGCAGCGTTGAAGCGGGGACCTACGAGCAGTACTTC.

This sequence joins TRBV7-2 and TRBJ1-2; D gene unclear. The CDR3 is 15 amino acids. V gave up 5 bases and J gave up 6 bases, with 19 bases separating them. From germline, CDR1 is SGHTA and CDR2 FQGNSA. CDR3 nucleotides: TGTGCCAGCAGCCCCATTATCGGGGATTTGAATGGCTACACCTTC. As protein: CASSPIIGDLNGYTF.

V usage is TRBV3-1 and J usage is TRBJ2-7; possibly TRBD1 or TRBD2 for D (5 bases each). The length of the CDR3 is 17 residues. The germline CDR1 and CDR2 sequences are LGHDT and YNNKEL (reference sequence). V was trimmed by 0 bases and J by 0 bases, leaving 15 bases between them. Here the CDR3 reads CASSQDPRGANSYEQYF. CDR3 coding DNA: TGTGCCAGCAGCCAAGATCCTCGGGGCGCGAACTCCTACGAGCAGTACTTC.

The chain links TRBV9 to TRBJ2-7, with a weak D call TRBD1 (5 bases). Trimming left V 0 bases short and J 6 bases short, with 10 bases between. This CDR3 has 13 residues. Germline V gene data show CDR1 as SGDLS and CDR2 as YYNGEE. DNA for the CDR3: TGTGCCAGCAGCGTAGATCAGGGTGTCGAGCAGTACTTC. Amino acid sequence: CASSVDQGVEQYF.

Many counts were recorded for this clonotype. The chain uses TRBV6-5 and TRBJ1-1; 8 bases align to TRBD1. Per the germline V gene, CDR1 is MNHEY and CDR2 is SVGAGI. The CDR3 runs to 13 residues. With 4 bases clipped from V and 6 bases from J, the junction kept 4 bases outside the gene matches. The DNA of the CDR3 is TGTGCCAGCAGTTTGGACAGGGAATCTGAAGCTTTCTTT. Protein product: CASSLDRESEAFF.

This clonotype has more than one count but fewer than ten. One end of the junction is discordant with germline, which a read error may explain. The chain employs TRBV4-3 and TRBJ1-5; no firm D call. The CDR3 length is 13 residues. Germline CDR1 and CDR2: LGHNA and YSLEER. CDR3 bases: TGCGCCAGCAGCGAAGATCGTCTTCAGCCCCAGCATTTT. Translating gives CASSEDRLQPQHF.

This clonotype has just a few counts. The chain is built from TRBV7-9 and TRBJ2-3; 11 bases are a match to TRBD1. V shed 4 bases, J shed 6 bases, and the junction held 12 bases outside the gene matches. Germline V gene sequence: CDR1 SEHNR, CDR2 FQNEAQ (reference sequence). The CDR3 contains 17 residues. In DNA form, the CDR3 reads TGTGCCAGCAGCTCAGGGGGGACAGGGGGAAGAACGGATACGCAGTATTTT. Translation gives CASSSGGTGGRTDTQYF.

This clonotype was counted between two and nine times. J is TRBJ2-1 and V is TRBV7-2; either TRBD1 or TRBD2 may supply D (6 bases each). The V end was cut by 3 bases, the J end by 10 bases, with 16 bases between. The V gene's germline CDR1 is SGHTA and CDR2 FQGNSA. The CDR3 contains 14 residues. CDR3 amino acids: CASSFGGRSFEQFF. The CDR3, as DNA: TGTGCCAGCAGCTTCGGGGGCCGAAGTTTCGAGCAGTTCTTC.

The V gene is TRBV4-2, the J gene TRBJ1-1; TRBD1 is a possible D gene (5 bases). The CDR3 sequence is 16 residues long. The germline V and J ends were trimmed by 0 bases and 0 bases, with 11 bases remaining between them. Germline lookup yields CDR1 LGHNA and CDR2 YNFKEQ. DNA of the CDR3: TGTGCCAGCAGCCAAGATAGGGGCAGGATGAACACTGAAGCTTTCTTT. Protein product: CASSQDRGRMNTEAFF.

This clonotype has more than one count but fewer than ten. The chain recombines TRBV7-9 with TRBJ2-1; TRBD2 aligns across 8 bases. Trimming took 2 bases from V and 9 from J; bases not matched to a gene: 12. The CDR3 covers 16 residues. CDR1 and CDR2 from the germline V gene are SEHNR and FQNEAQ (reference sequence). The CDR3 bases are TGTGCCAGCAGCTTATCTTCTAGCGGGCTACGGGGTGAGCAGTTCTTC. Translated, it gives CASSLSSSGLRGEQFF. Using reference TRBV7-9 and TRBJ2-1 for the parts outside the CDR3, the full variable domain is DTGVSQNPRHKITKRGQNVTFRCDPISEHNRLYWYRQTLGQGPEFLTYFQNEAQLEKSRLLSDRFSAERPKGSFSTLEIQRTEQGDSAMYLCASSLSSSGLRGEQFFGPGTRLTVL.

The V and J genes are TRBV11-2 and TRBJ2-1, with TRBD1 matching over 9 bases. This CDR3 is built from 17 residues. Germline CDR1 SGHAT, CDR2 FQNNGV. Germline trimming cut 0 bases from V and 3 bases from J; bases unmatched to any gene: 6. The CDR3 sequence: CASSLEWGQGSYNEQFF. The CDR3 bases are TGTGCCAGCAGCTTAGAATGGGGACAGGGTAGCTACAATGAGCAGTTCTTC.

There are a few counts of this clonotype. The CDR3 sequence is CASSPLVRGEQFF. The CDR3, as DNA: TGTGCCAGCTCACCGCTAGTCCGGGGTGAGCAGTTCTTC. This sequence joins TRBV18 and TRBJ2-1, with D maybe TRBD2 (5 bases). V was trimmed by 3 bases and J by 9 bases, leaving 12 bases between them. Germline V gene sequence: CDR1 KGHSH, CDR2 LQKENI. The CDR3 is 13 residues long.

There are a few counts of this clonotype. V usage is TRBV18 and J usage is TRBJ2-7; D gene ambiguous. CDR1 and CDR2 (germline): KGHSH, LQKENI. Trimming stripped 3 bases from V and 3 bases from J, with 9 bases between. This CDR3 is 13 amino acids long. CDR3 amino acids: CASSPSFYYEQYF. Written as DNA, the CDR3 is TGTGCCAGCTCACCTTCCTTTTACTACGAGCAGTACTTC.

There are many counts of this clonotype. The rearrangement joins TRBV19 to TRBJ2-1, with D unclear. Germline lookup yields CDR1 LNHDA and CDR2 SQIVND (reference sequence). CDR3 length: 13 amino acids. Trimming removed 3 bases from V and 7 bases from J, with 10 bases in between. CDR3 residues: CASSIRSANEQFF. CDR3 sequence (DNA): TGTGCCAGTAGTATTCGGTCAGCAAATGAGCAGTTCTTC.

The V and J genes are TRBV28 and TRBJ2-3, with a possible D match to TRBD2 (7 bases). Trimming pared 7 bases from V and 0 bases from J, leaving 14 bases between. This CDR3 has 15 residues. Germline V gene data show CDR1 as MDHEN and CDR2 as SYDVKM. The CDR3 DNA follows: TGTGCCAGCACCGAGGGGGGGACTAGCACAGATACGCAGTATTTT. The encoded protein is CASTEGGTSTDTQYF.

The chain couples TRBV4-3 to TRBJ2-1; possible D gene TRBD1, 6 bases. The CDR3 loop spans 16 amino acids. Deletions cut 0 bases from V and 2 bases from J, with 11 bases between. Germline V gives CDR1 LGHNA, CDR2 YSLEER. The CDR3 coding sequence is TGCGCCAGCAGCCAAGATCTCCAGGGGACCTACAATGAGCAGTTCTTC. It specifies CASSQDLQGTYNEQFF.

This clonotype showed up many times. The chain carries TRBV3-1 and TRBJ2-1; 7 bases align to TRBD1. Germline lookup yields CDR1 LGHDT and CDR2 YNNKEL (reference sequence). The CDR3 consists of 14 residues. V shed 4 bases, J shed 3 bases, and the junction held 3 bases outside the gene matches. This CDR3 is CASSPRQGYNEQFF. CDR3 nucleotides: TGTGCCAGCAGCCCCCGACAGGGCTACAATGAGCAGTTCTTC.

The V and J genes are TRBV5-6 and TRBJ2-5, with 10 bases that match TRBD2. With 1 base clipped from V and 5 bases from J, the junction kept 8 bases outside the gene matches. CDR1 is SGHDT and CDR2 is YYEEEE in the germline V gene. The CDR3 covers 16 residues. As DNA, the CDR3 is TGTGCCAGCAGCTTGCTACCAGCGGGGGGGCCGGAGACCCAGTACTTC. Translating gives CASSLLPAGGPETQYF.

This chain joins TRBV11-2 and TRBJ2-1; D is perhaps TRBD2 (5 bases). CDR1 is SGHAT, CDR2 FQNNGV, per germline. Trimming left V 3 bases short and J 0 bases short, with 12 bases between. This CDR3 contains 16 residues. Here the CDR3 DNA reads TGTGCCAGCAGCTTTTTGAGGAGCGGCTCCTACAATGAGCAGTTCTTC. It codes for CASSFLRSGSYNEQFF. The whole variable domain, filled in from reference TRBV11-2 and TRBJ2-1, reads EAGVAQSPRYKIIEKRQSVAFWCNPISGHATLYWYQQILGQGPKLLIQFQNNGVVDDSQLPKDRFSAERLKGVDSTLKIQPAKLEDSAVYLCASSFLRSGSYNEQFFGPGTRLTVL.

J is TRBJ2-3 and V is TRBV10-3; TRBD1 matches 8 bases. This CDR3 is 13 amino acids long. The V segment lost 10 bases and the J segment 4 bases; nucleotides outside the gene matches: 7. Germline-derived CDR1 and CDR2 are ENHRY and SYGVKD. The CDR3 reads CATRTDRADTQYF. CDR3 in DNA: TGTGCCACCAGAACGGACAGGGCAGATACGCAGTATTTT.